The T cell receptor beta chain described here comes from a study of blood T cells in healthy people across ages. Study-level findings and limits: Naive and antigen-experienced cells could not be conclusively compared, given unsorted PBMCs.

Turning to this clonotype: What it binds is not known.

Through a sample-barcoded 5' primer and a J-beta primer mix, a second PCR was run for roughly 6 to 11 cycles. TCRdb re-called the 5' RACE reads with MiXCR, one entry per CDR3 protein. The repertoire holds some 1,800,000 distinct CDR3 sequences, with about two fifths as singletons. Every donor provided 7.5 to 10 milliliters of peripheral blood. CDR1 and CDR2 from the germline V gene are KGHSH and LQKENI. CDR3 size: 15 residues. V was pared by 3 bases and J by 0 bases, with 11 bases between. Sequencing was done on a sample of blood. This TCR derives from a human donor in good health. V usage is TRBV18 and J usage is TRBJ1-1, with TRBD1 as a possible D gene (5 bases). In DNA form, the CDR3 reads TGTGCCAGCTCACCGCATCCAGGGCTGAACACTGAAGCTTTCTTT. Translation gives CASSPHPGLNTEAFF.